This T cell receptor (beta chain) was sequenced during a study of T cell repertoires in cytomegalovirus infection. The wider study: Indications of both CMV infection and matching HLA type were provided by public TCR beta signatures. Findings of the study overall: Dominant in the ex vivo response were TCR beta clonotypes restricted by HLA-C and specific for CMV.

In germline, CDR1 is DFQATT, CDR2 SNEGSKA (reference sequence). The CDR3 is 17 residues long. V lost 0 bases to trimming and J lost 2 bases; unmatched junction nucleotides: 7. Concerning this clonotype itself: Antigen unknown.

TCRdb analysed the reads with MiXCR anew, one entry per CDR3 protein. This table has approximately 300,000 distinct CDR3 sequences, roughly 25% appearing once. This TCR was sampled from a human donor in good health (CMV status not recorded). Some clones in this sample may be carry-over from other donors' samples. Sequencing was performed on cultured PBMCs, taken from culture after CMV antigen stimulation. The genes are TRBV20-1 and TRBJ2-3, with 11 bases lining up with TRBD2. The chain's CDR3 is CSAREGTSGALTDTQYF. The CDR3 DNA reads as TGCAGTGCTAGAGAAGGGACTAGCGGAGCTCTCACAGATACGCAGTATTTT.